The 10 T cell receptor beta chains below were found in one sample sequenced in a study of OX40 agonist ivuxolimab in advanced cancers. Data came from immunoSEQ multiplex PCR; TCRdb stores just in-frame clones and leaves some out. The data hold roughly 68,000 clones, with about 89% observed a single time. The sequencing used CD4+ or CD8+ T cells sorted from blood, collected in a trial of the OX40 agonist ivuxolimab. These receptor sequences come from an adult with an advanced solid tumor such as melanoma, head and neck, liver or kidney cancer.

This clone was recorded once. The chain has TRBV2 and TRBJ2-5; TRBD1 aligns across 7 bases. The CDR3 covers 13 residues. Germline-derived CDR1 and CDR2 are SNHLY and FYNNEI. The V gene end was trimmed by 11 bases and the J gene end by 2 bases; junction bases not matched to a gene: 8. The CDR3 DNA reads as TGTGCCTGCTCCGGGACAGCACAAGAGACCCAGTACTTC. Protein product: CACSGTAQETQYF.

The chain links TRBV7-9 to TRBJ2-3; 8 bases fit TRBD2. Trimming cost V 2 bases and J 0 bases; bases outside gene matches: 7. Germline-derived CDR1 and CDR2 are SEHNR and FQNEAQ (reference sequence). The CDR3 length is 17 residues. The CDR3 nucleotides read TGTGCCAGCAGCTTACGGGGAAGCGGGGGTAGCACAGATACGCAGTATTTT. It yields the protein CASSLRGSGGSTDTQYF.

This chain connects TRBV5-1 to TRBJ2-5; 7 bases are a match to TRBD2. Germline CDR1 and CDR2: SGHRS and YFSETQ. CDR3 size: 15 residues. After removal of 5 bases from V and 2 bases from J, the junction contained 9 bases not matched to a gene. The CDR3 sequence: CASRVASGPQETQYF. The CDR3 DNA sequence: TGCGCCAGCAGGGTTGCTAGCGGACCACAAGAGACCCAGTACTTC. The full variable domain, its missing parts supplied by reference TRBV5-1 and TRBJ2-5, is KAGVTQTPRYLIKTRGQQVTLSCSPISGHRSVSWYQQTPGQGLQFLFEYFSETQRNKGNFPGRFSGRQFSNSRSEMNVSTLELGDSALYLCASRVASGPQETQYFGPGTRLLVL.

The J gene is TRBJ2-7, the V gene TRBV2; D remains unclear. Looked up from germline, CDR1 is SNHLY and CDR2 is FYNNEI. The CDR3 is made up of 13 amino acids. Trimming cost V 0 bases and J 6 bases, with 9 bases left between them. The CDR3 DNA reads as TGTGCCAGCAGTGAAGCGCCCCGGGTCGAGCAGTACTTC. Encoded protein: CASSEAPRVEQYF.

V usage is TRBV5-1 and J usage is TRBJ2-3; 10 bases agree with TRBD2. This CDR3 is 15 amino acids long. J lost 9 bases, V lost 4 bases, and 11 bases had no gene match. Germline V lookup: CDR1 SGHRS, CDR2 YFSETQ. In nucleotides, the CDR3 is TGCGCCAGCAGCGGAACTAGCGGGGCGGTAAGGACGCAGTATTTT. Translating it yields CASSGTSGAVRTQYF.

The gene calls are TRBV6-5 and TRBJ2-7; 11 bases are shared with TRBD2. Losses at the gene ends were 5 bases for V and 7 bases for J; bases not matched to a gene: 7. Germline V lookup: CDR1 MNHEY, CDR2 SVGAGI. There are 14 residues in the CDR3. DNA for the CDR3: TGTGCCAGCAGTAGACTAGCGGGGCGGGGGGAGCAGTACTTC. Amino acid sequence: CASSRLAGRGEQYF.

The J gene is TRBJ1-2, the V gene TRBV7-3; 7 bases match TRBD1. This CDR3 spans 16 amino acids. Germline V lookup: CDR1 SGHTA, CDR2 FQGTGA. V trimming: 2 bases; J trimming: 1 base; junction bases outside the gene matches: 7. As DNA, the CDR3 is TGTGCCAGCAGCTTACGGCCTGGACAGGATAACTATGGCTACACCTTC. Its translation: CASSLRPGQDNYGYTF. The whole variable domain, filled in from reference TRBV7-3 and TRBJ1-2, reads GAGVSQTPSNKVTEKGKYVELRCDPISGHTALYWYRQSLGQGPEFLIYFQGTGAADDSGLPNDRFFAVRPEGSVSTLKIQRTERGDSAVYLCASSLRPGQDNYGYTFGSGTRLTVV.

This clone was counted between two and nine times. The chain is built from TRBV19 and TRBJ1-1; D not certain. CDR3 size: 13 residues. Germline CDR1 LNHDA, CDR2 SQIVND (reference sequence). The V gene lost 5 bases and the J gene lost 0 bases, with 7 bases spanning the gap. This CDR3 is CASSSFMNTEAFF. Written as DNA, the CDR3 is TGTGCCAGTAGTTCCTTTATGAACACTGAAGCTTTCTTT.

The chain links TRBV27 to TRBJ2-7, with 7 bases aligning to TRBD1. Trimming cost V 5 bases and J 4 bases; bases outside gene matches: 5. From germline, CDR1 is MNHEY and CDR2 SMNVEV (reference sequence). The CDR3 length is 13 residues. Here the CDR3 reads CASSPYRGYEQYF. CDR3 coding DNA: TGTGCCAGCAGTCCCTACAGGGGATACGAGCAGTACTTC.

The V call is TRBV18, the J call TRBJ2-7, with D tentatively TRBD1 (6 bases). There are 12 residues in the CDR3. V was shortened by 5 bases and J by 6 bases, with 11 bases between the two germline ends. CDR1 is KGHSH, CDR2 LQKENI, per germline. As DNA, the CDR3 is TGTGCCAGCTCAACCTACAGGGCCGAGCAGTACTTC. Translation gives CASSTYRAEQYF.